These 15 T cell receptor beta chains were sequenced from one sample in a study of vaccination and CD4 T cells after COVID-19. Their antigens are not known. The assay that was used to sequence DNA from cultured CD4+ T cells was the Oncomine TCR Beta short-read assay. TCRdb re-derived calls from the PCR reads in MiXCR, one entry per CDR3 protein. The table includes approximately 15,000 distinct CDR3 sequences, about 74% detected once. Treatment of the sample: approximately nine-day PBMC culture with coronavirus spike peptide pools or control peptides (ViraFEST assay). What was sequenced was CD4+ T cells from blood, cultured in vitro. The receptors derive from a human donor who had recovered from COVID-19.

The CDR3 DNA reads TGTGCCAGCAGACAAGAGGGGAGGGGTAGATCAGGGGGCTACACCTTC. Its translation: CASRQEGRGRSGGYTF. J is TRBJ1-2 and V is TRBV6-1; D may be TRBD1 (5 bases). Trimming took off 6 bases at V and 8 bases at J, with 25 bases between the two ends. Germline lookup yields CDR1 MNHNS and CDR2 SASEGT. The CDR3 sequence is 16 residues long.

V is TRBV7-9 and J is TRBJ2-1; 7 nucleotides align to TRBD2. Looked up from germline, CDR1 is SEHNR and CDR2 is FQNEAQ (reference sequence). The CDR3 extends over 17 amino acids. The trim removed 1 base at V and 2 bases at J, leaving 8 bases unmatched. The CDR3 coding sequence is TGTGCCAGCAGCTTAGGGCTAGCGGTCCCGCCCTACAATGAGCAGTTCTTC. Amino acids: CASSLGLAVPPYNEQFF.

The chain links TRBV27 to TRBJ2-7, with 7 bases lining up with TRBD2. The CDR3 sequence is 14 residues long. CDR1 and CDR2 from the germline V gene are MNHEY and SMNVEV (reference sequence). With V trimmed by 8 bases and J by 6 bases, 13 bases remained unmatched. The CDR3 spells CASLARGIAGEQYF. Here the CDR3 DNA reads TGTGCCAGCCTAGCACGGGGAATAGCGGGCGAGCAGTACTTC.

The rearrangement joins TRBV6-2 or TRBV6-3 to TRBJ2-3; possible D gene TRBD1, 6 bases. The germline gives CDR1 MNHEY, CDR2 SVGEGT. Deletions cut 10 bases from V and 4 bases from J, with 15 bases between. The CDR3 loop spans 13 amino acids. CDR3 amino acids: CATSRTEADTQYF. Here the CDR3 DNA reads TGTGCCACCTCAAGGACAGAAGCAGATACGCAGTATTTT.

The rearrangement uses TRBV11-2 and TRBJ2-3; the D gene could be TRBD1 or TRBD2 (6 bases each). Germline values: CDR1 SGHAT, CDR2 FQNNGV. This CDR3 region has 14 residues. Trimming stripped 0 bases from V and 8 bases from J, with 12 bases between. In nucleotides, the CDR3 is TGTGCCAGCAGCTTAGATCAGGGGACTTCTACGCAGTATTTT. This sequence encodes CASSLDQGTSTQYF.

The CDR3 sequence is CASSKGGAGNTEAFF. As DNA, the CDR3 is TGTGCCAGCAGCAAGGGGGGCGCCGGGAACACTGAAGCTTTCTTT. The J gene is TRBJ1-1, the V gene TRBV28, with D possibly matching TRBD1 (6 bases). Deletions cut 6 bases from V and 1 base from J, with 15 bases between. The germline gives CDR1 MDHEN, CDR2 SYDVKM. This CDR3 is 15 amino acids long.

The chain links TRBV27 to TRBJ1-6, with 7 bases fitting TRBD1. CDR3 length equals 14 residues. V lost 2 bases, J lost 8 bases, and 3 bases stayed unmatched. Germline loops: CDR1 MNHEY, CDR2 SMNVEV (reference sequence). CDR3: CASSLRQGDSPLHF. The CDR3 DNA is TGTGCCAGCAGTTTACGACAGGGTGATTCACCCCTCCACTTT.

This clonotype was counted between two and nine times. CDR3: CASSLPFQPGETQYF. CDR3 in DNA: TGTGCCAGCAGTTTACCCTTTCAACCGGGGGAGACCCAGTACTTC. V gene TRBV28 combines with J gene TRBJ2-5; TRBD2 is a possible D gene (5 bases). V gave up 2 bases and J gave up 5 bases, with 15 bases separating them. This CDR3 spans 15 amino acids. Germline V lookup: CDR1 MDHEN, CDR2 SYDVKM. The full variable domain, with the rest looked up from reference TRBV28 and TRBJ2-5, is DVKVTQSSRYLVKRTGEKVFLECVQDMDHENMFWYRQDPGLGLRLIYFSYDVKMKEKGDIPEGYSVSREKKERFSLILESASTNQTSMYLCASSLPFQPGETQYFGPGTRLLVL.

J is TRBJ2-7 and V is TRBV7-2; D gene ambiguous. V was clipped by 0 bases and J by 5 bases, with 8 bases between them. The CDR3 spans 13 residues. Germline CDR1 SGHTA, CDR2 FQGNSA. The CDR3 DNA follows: TGTGCCAGCAGCTTAGCGAGGATTGACGAGCAGTACTTC. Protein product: CASSLARIDEQYF. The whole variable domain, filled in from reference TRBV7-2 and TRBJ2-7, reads GAGVSQSPSNKVTEKGKDVELRCDPISGHTALYWYRQSLGQGLEFLIYFQGNSAPDKSGLPSDRFSAERTGGSVSTLTIQRTQQEDSAVYLCASSLARIDEQYFGPGTRLTVT.

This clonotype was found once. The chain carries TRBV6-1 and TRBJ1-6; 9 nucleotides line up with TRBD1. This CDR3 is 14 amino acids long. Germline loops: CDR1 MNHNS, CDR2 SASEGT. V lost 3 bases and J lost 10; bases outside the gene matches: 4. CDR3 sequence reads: CASSDRQGVSPLHF. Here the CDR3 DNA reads TGTGCCAGCAGTGACAGACAGGGGGTCTCACCCCTCCACTTT.

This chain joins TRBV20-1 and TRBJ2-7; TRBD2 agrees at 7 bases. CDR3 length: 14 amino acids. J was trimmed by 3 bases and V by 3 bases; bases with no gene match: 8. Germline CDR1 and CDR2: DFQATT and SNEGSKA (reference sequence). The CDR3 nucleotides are TGCAGTGCTAGTAGGGCTAGCGGAAACTACGAGCAGTACTTC. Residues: CSASRASGNYEQYF.

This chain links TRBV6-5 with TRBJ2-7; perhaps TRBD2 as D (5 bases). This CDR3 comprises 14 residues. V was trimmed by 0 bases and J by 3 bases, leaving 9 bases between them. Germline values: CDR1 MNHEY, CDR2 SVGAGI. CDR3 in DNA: TGTGCCAGCAGTTACTCGAGTCGGGGCTACGAGCAGTACTTC. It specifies CASSYSSRGYEQYF.

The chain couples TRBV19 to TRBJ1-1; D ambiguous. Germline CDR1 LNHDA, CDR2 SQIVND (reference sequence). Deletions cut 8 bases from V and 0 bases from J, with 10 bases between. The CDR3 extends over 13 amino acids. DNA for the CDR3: TGTGCCAGTTTTCGGATTATGAACACTGAAGCTTTCTTT. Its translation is CASFRIMNTEAFF. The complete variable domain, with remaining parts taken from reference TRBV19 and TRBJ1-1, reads DGGITQSPKYLFRKEGQNVTLSCEQNLNHDAMYWYRQDPGQGLRLIYYSQIVNDFQKGDIAEGYSVSREKKESFPLTVTSAQKNPTAFYLCASFRIMNTEAFFGQGTRLTVV.

The CDR3 sequence: CASSSTKRTSGSSGANVLTF. For the CDR3, the DNA is TGTGCCAGCAGTTCAACCAAACGGACTAGCGGGAGCTCTGGGGCCAACGTCCTGACTTTC. The V call is TRBV28, the J call TRBJ2-6, with TRBD2 matching 13 bases. Germline assignment: CDR1 MDHEN and CDR2 SYDVKM. The length of the CDR3 is 20 residues. V was clipped by 4 bases and J by 0 bases; unmatched bases: 9.

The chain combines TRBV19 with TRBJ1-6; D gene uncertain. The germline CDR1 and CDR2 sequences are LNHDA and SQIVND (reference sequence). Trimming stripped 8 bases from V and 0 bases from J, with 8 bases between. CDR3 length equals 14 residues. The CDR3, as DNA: TGTGCCAGTGGATTCAGCTCCTATAATTCACCCCTCCACTTT. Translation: CASGFSSYNSPLHF.